Here is one TCR beta chain with its context. V gave up 6 bases and J gave up 8 bases; unmatched junction bases: 10. There are 15 residues in the CDR3. In germline, CDR1 is MNHEY, CDR2 SVGAGI. As handled by the study authors: By means of reference gene primer amplification, nucleated cell counts were estimated. Some clones are missing from TCRdb's copy, which holds only in-frame ones; the method was immunoSEQ multiplex PCR. The V and J calls and clone size are taken from that table; D and trimming were inferred from the DNA. This sample has hundreds of thousands of clones, with approximately 79% found just once. This entry belongs to a study of blood T cell repertoires in COVID-19. Study information: Sites in the United States, Italy and Spain provided acute and convalescent COVID-19 samples. In each case, the material was cDNA or gDNA derived from T cells, B-cell-depleted T cells, or PBMCs.

This TCR was sampled from a middle-aged woman with active or convalescent COVID-19. The source material was peripheral blood. V gene TRBV6-5 combines with J gene TRBJ1-4; TRBD1 matches 9 bases. The CDR3 region is CASSAYGQGPEKLFF. In DNA, the CDR3 is TGTGCCAGCAGCGCTTACGGACAGGGGCCAGAAAAACTGTTTTTT.